This TCR beta chain was sequenced in a study of response to subunit inactivated influenza vaccine. Study findings and constraints: Authors proposed each seasonal influenza vaccination draws in few new T cells.

The J segment lost 8 bases and the V segment lost 4 bases, leaving 11 bases of the junction unmatched. The CDR3 is made up of 15 amino acids. Germline V gene sequence: CDR1 SQVTM, CDR2 ANQGSEA. TCRdb fed the RT-PCR reads into MiXCR, producing one record per CDR3 protein. This sample carries hundreds of thousands of distinct CDR3 sequences, around 16% of them seen once, and the ten largest clones take under 14%. This clonotype was observed many times. Its antigen is not known. This chain connects TRBV29-1 to TRBJ2-3; 11 positions match TRBD2. The material sequenced was PBMCs from blood, taken 11 to 12 days after vaccination. The TCR comes from a man in his fifties or sixties who received an inactivated influenza vaccine. The CDR3 spells CSVVIAGGAVGTQYF. The CDR3 nucleotides are TGCAGCGTTGTAATAGCGGGAGGGGCAGTCGGTACGCAGTATTTT.